Below are 11 T cell receptor beta chains sequenced from a single sample in a study of vaccination effects on CD4 cells after COVID-19. The table came from immunoSEQ multiplex PCR; TCRdb's copy has only in-frame clones and leaves some out. The sample contains approximately 70,000 clones, about 86% of which appear only once. Antigen-specific CD4+ T cells were expanded (with viral peptide pools) by the ViraFEST assay ahead of sequencing. When ten to eleven days of culture had elapsed, CD4+ T cells were isolated. Two-dose vaccination with either BNT162b2 or mRNA-1273 was given to the participants. Antigens of these TCRs are unknown. The sample here was CD4+ T cells from PBMCs cultured with HCoV-229E spike peptides, taken after COVID-19 vaccination. All receptors come from a human donor who received a COVID-19 vaccine.

This clone was detected a few times. The chain joins TRBV3-1 (or the pseudogene TRBV3-2) to TRBJ1-3; D is unclear. The V end was cut by 1 base, the J end by 1 base, with 5 bases between. Germline V gives CDR1 LGHDT, CDR2 YNNKEL (reference sequence). CDR3 length: 14 amino acids. The CDR3: CASSQGGSGNTIYF. The CDR3 nucleotides read TGTGCCAGCAGCCAAGGGGGATCTGGAAACACCATATATTTT.

The chain uses TRBV6-5 and TRBJ2-1; tentative D call: TRBD2 (5 bases). Germline V CDR1 and CDR2: MNHEY, SVGAGI. CDR3 length: 13 residues. V was trimmed by 0 bases and J by 13 bases, leaving 13 bases between them. This CDR3 reads CASSYSLAGGQFF. For the CDR3, the DNA is TGTGCCAGCAGTTACTCTCTCGCGGGTGGCCAGTTCTTC.

This chain joins TRBV7-3 and TRBJ1-6, with a tentative D call TRBD1 (5 bases). Between the trimmed V and J ends, which lost 0 bases and 9 bases, there was a span of 12 bases. Germline lookup yields CDR1 SGHTA and CDR2 FQGTGA. CDR3 length equals 15 residues. The CDR3 region has the DNA TGTGCCAGCAGCTTAACGTGGCAGGGTGGTTCACCCCTCCACTTT. The encoded protein is CASSLTWQGGSPLHF.

This clone was picked up one time. The J gene is TRBJ2-7, the V gene TRBV18; D is undetermined. This CDR3 contains 14 residues. The germline gives CDR1 KGHSH, CDR2 LQKENI. Trimming took off 3 bases at V and 0 bases at J, with 9 bases between the two ends. CDR3 coding DNA: TGTGCCAGCTCACCCCCGGAGAGCTCCTACGAGCAGTACGTC. It specifies CASSPPESSYEQYV.

The chain is built from TRBV11-3 and TRBJ2-7, with 11 bases fitting TRBD2. The germline V gene encodes CDR1 SGHNT and CDR2 YENEEA. CDR3 length: 15 amino acids. Germline trimming cut 3 bases from V and 6 bases from J; bases unmatched to any gene: 7. CDR3 nucleotide sequence: TGTGCCAGCAGCTTCCTAGCGGGGGGCGTCGGCGAGCAGTACGTC. It is translated as CASSFLAGGVGEQYV.

The chain joins TRBV7-2 to TRBJ1-4; 7 bases map to TRBD1. J gave up 2 bases and V 5 bases, and 5 bases lay outside the gene matches. This CDR3 is 15 amino acids long. Germline V gives CDR1 SGHTA, CDR2 FQGNSA. CDR3 region: CASSPWTGTNEKLFF. DNA of the CDR3: TGTGCCAGCAGCCCTTGGACAGGCACTAATGAAAAACTGTTTTTT.

This chain links TRBV5-6 with TRBJ1-1, with D possibly TRBD1 on 6 matching bases. The CDR3 runs to 17 residues. Per germline, CDR1 SGHDT and CDR2 YYEEEE. Deletions cut 0 bases from V and 0 bases from J, with 15 bases between. The CDR3 here is CASSLDGPGEVNTEAFF. The CDR3 bases are TGTGCCAGCAGCTTGGATGGCCCAGGGGAGGTGAACACTGAAGCTTTCTTT.

The J gene is TRBJ1-4, the V gene TRBV6-6; D possibly corresponds to TRBD1 (5 bases). Germline assignment: CDR1 MNHNY and CDR2 SVGAGI (reference sequence). This CDR3 is 15 amino acids long. V lost 2 bases to trimming and J lost 7 bases, with 14 bases between them. This CDR3 reads CASSYGSSQGEKLFF. The CDR3 nucleotides are TGTGCCAGCAGTTACGGTTCAAGCCAGGGTGAAAAACTGTTTTTT.

The V and J genes are TRBV18 and TRBJ2-3; 9 bases line up with TRBD2. The germline gives CDR1 KGHSH, CDR2 LQKENI. V gave up 2 bases and J gave up 2 bases; unmatched junction bases: 14. The CDR3 length is 19 residues. CDR3 in DNA: TGTGCCAGCTCACCATTCTCATTTGCGGCGGGGGGGAACACAGATACGCAGTATTTT. It encodes CASSPFSFAAGGNTDTQYF.

CDR3 amino acids: CASSYSFIDQPQHF. CDR3 DNA sequence: TGTGCCAGCAGTTACTCGTTTATAGATCAGCCCCAGCATTTT. The genes are TRBV6-5 and TRBJ1-5; the D is unclear. From germline, CDR1 is MNHEY and CDR2 SVGAGI. There are 14 residues in the CDR3. Trimming removed 0 bases from V and 5 bases from J, with 8 bases in between.

This chain connects TRBV12-5 to TRBJ1-2; 9 bases align to TRBD1. CDR1 LGHNT and CDR2 FRNRAP come from the germline V gene. This CDR3 is built from 18 residues. J was trimmed by 4 bases and V by 0 bases; bases with no gene match: 12. This CDR3 is CASGLVAWDRVPLYGYTF. DNA for the CDR3: TGTGCTAGTGGTTTGGTAGCCTGGGACAGGGTACCCCTCTATGGCTACACCTTC.